This T cell receptor (beta chain) was profiled in a study of T cell changes during pregnancy in multiple sclerosis. Generated by immunoSEQ multiplex PCR, the TCRdb table keeps only in-frame clones and is missing some. The sample lists around 51,000 clones, around 93% occurring once. Germline CDR1 SGDLS, CDR2 YYNGEE. The V gene lost 3 bases and the J gene lost 3 bases, with 6 bases spanning the gap. The CDR3 has 13 amino acids. The rearrangement links TRBV9 to TRBJ2-2; D might be TRBD1 (5 bases). This clonotype was sampled from a female donor with multiple sclerosis, enrolled in a pregnancy study. The sequences come from peripheral blood, collected in the second trimester of pregnancy. The CDR3 protein is CASSDRYTGELFF. In DNA, the CDR3 is TGTGCCAGCAGCGACAGGTACACCGGGGAGCTGTTTTTT.